The 15 T cell receptor beta chains below all came from one sample that was sequenced in a study of shared clonotypes between healthy human individuals. Sequencing was performed with immunoSEQ multiplex PCR; in TCRdb, only in-frame clones are kept and a portion is missing. Of about 100,000 clones in the sample, 68% were seen once. Source material: memory CD8+ T cells sorted from blood. Subset specified: CD45RO+ cells pooled with CCR7-negative TemRA cells. These receptors came from a woman aged 25-40 years in good health.

This clone was observed once. The V and J genes are TRBV4-1 and TRBJ1-1; no firm D call. CDR1 MGHRA and CDR2 YSYEKL come from the germline V gene. The V and J ends lost 1 base and 8 bases respectively, with 17 bases between them. This CDR3 is built from 15 residues. CDR3 coding DNA: TGCGCCAGCAGCCAAGGGCTTTTAGGTCACGGAGAAGCTTTCTTT. This sequence encodes CASSQGLLGHGEAFF.

This clone was picked up one time. This chain joins TRBV29-1 and TRBJ2-7; maybe TRBD1 (5 bases). V was shortened by 1 base and J by 0 bases, with 10 bases between the two germline ends. The CDR3 loop spans 14 amino acids. In germline, CDR1 is SQVTM, CDR2 ANQGSEA. The chain's CDR3 is CSVEGGRSSYEQYF. CDR3 bases: TGCAGCGTTGAAGGGGGCAGAAGCTCCTACGAGCAGTACTTC.

J is TRBJ2-3 and V is TRBV28; 14 bases agree with TRBD2. The junction had 14 bases not matched to a gene; V was cut back by 6 bases and J by 9 bases. Germline V gene sequence: CDR1 MDHEN, CDR2 SYDVKM. The CDR3 sequence is 17 residues long. The CDR3 sequence: CASRLSGTSGRKRTQYF. CDR3 sequence (DNA): TGTGCCAGCAGGCTATCTGGGACTAGCGGGAGAAAGCGGACGCAGTATTTT.

The chain links TRBV28 to TRBJ2-2, with unresolved D. Germline V lookup: CDR1 MDHEN, CDR2 SYDVKM. The CDR3 extends over 13 amino acids. Trimming shortened V by 3 bases and J by 6 bases, and 8 bases separated the two germline ends. This CDR3 reads CASSFSHPGELFF. CDR3 nucleotide sequence: TGTGCCAGCAGTTTTTCCCACCCCGGGGAGCTGTTTTTT.

This chain links TRBV5-1 with TRBJ2-3; 9 bases are a match to TRBD2. V trimming: 7 bases; J trimming: 1 base; junction bases outside the gene matches: 4. Germline assignment: CDR1 SGHRS and CDR2 YFSETQ. The CDR3 runs 14 residues. The CDR3, as DNA: TGCGCCAGCCGAATAGCGGGGGGCACAGATACGCAGTATTTT. This codes for CASRIAGGTDTQYF.

The V and J genes are TRBV27 and TRBJ1-2; the D is unclear. Germline V CDR1 and CDR2: MNHEY, SMNVEV (reference sequence). The CDR3 spans 11 residues. Trimming took off 3 bases at V and 1 base at J, with 0 bases between the two ends. In nucleotides, the CDR3 is TGTGCCAGCAGTTTTAACTATGGCTACACCTTC. Protein product: CASSFNYGYTF.

CDR3 in DNA: TGCGCCAGCAGCACCCGGACGGTGAGCACAGATACGCAGTATTTT. Residues: CASSTRTVSTDTQYF. The chain recombines TRBV5-1 with TRBJ2-3; no clear D gene. This CDR3 is built from 15 residues. Germline V gives CDR1 SGHRS, CDR2 YFSETQ. Between the trimmed V and J ends, which lost 4 bases and 0 bases, there was a span of 12 bases.

This chain connects TRBV10-1 to TRBJ2-2, with unresolved D. The CDR3 has 13 residues. Trimming shortened V by 4 bases and J by 6 bases, and 9 bases separated the two germline ends. Germline V gene data show CDR1 as WNHNN and CDR2 as SYGVQD (reference sequence). The CDR3 reads CASSALHPGELFF. CDR3 bases: TGCGCCAGCAGTGCCCTACACCCCGGGGAGCTGTTTTTT.

This clone was seen a single time. The rearrangement links TRBV6-1 to TRBJ2-7, with D perhaps matching TRBD2 (6 bases). V lost 5 bases and J 2 bases, leaving 16 bases between the germline ends. The CDR3 runs to 15 residues. Looked up from germline, CDR1 is MNHNS and CDR2 is SASEGT. CDR3 region: CASSHVADTTYEQYF. CDR3 DNA sequence: TGTGCCAGCAGTCATGTAGCGGATACGACCTACGAGCAGTACTTC.

The rearrangement links TRBV4-1 to TRBJ2-6; D is possibly TRBD2 (5 bases). V lost 0 bases, J lost 2 bases, and 8 bases lay in between. The germline gives CDR1 MGHRA, CDR2 YSYEKL. The CDR3 runs 16 residues. CDR3 sequence (DNA): TGCGCCAGCAGCCAAGATGCCGGGGCTGGGGCCAACGTCCTGACTTTC. Residues: CASSQDAGAGANVLTF.

The V call is TRBV27, the J call TRBJ2-2, with TRBD1 matching 8 bases. Trimming removed 2 bases from V and 5 bases from J; junction bases left unmatched: 4. Germline CDR1 is MNHEY and CDR2 is SMNVEV (reference sequence). The length of the CDR3 is 15 residues. Written as DNA, the CDR3 is TGTGCCAGCAGTTTACTACAGGGGGGAACCGGGGAGCTGTTTTTT. Its translation is CASSLLQGGTGELFF.

The genes are TRBV6-5 and TRBJ1-3; D is possibly TRBD1 (5 bases). There are 15 residues in the CDR3. Trimming pared 6 bases from V and 4 bases from J, leaving 16 bases between. Germline V lookup: CDR1 MNHEY, CDR2 SVGAGI. The CDR3 sequence is CASRIGGSGGNTIYF. The CDR3 nucleotides are TGTGCCAGCAGAATTGGGGGTAGCGGGGGAAACACCATATATTTT.

In this sample, this clone turned up once. No conserved phenylalanine or tryptophan ends this CDR3, so it is likely a read error. This chain links TRBV27 with TRBJ1-1; D ambiguous. V shed 6 bases and J shed 5 bases, with 13 bases lying between them. CDR1 and CDR2 from the germline V gene are MNHEY and SMNVEV (reference sequence). The CDR3 is 13 residues long. CDR3 region: CASSLSPLTEAFL. The CDR3 DNA is TGTGCCAGCAGCTTAAGCCCCTTAACTGAAGCTTTCCTT.

The V and J genes are TRBV4-1 and TRBJ1-2; D might be TRBD1 (6 bases). The CDR3 extends over 14 amino acids. Trimming removed 6 bases from V and 7 bases from J, with 18 bases in between. Germline V gene sequence: CDR1 MGHRA, CDR2 YSYEKL. The CDR3 sequence: CASRPMTGGSGYTF. The CDR3 region has the DNA TGCGCCAGCAGACCTATGACAGGCGGTTCTGGCTACACCTTC.

V gene TRBV15 combines with J gene TRBJ2-6; 7 nucleotides match TRBD2. CDR3 size: 19 residues. The germline V gene has CDR1 LNHNV and CDR2 YYDKDF (reference sequence). The junction had 14 bases not matched to a gene; V was cut back by 5 bases and J by 1 base. CDR3 protein: CATSGPAGPDPSGANVLTF. The CDR3 region has the DNA TGTGCCACCAGCGGCCCAGCGGGACCGGACCCTTCTGGGGCCAACGTCCTGACTTTC. Combining the CDR3 with reference TRBV15 and TRBJ2-6 gives the whole variable domain DAMVIQNPRYQVTQFGKPVTLSCSQTLNHNVMYWYQQKSSQAPKLLFHYYDKDFNNEADTPDNFQSRRPNTSFCFLDIRSPGLGDTAMYLCATSGPAGPDPSGANVLTFGAGSRLTVL.